The TCR beta chain under discussion was sequenced for a study of naive and memory T cell subsets. Study-wide results and caveats: This RNA-based method may be sensitive to activation-related transcript changes.

Many counts were recorded for this clonotype. As yet, its antigen is unknown. The SP2 primer and nested alpha and beta constant region primers amplified ligated cDNA in four rounds. For blood and skin samples, reverse transcription used TCR alpha and beta constant primers. Via MiXCR, TCRdb re-called the 5' RACE reads, giving one row per CDR3 protein. Among about 62,000 distinct CDR3 sequences, approximately 8% were seen once, and the ten largest hold 15% to 20%. A UMI-containing oligonucleotide was joined by 3' ligation to the TCR cDNA template. Adult healthy volunteers gave 2.5 ml peripheral blood for whole-blood RNA. Trimming removed 4 bases from V and 3 bases from J, with 13 bases in between. The germline gives CDR1 SGHAT, CDR2 FQNNGV. This CDR3 region has 15 residues.

This TCR derives from a female donor in good health. The chain carries TRBV11-2 and TRBJ2-1; D could derive from TRBD1 or TRBD2 (5 bases each). The CDR3 protein is CASSSPGRGYNEQFF. CDR3 in DNA: TGTGCCAGCAGCTCGCCGGGACGCGGCTACAATGAGCAGTTCTTC.